One and the same sample provided the 15 T cell receptor beta chains below, sequenced in a study of T cell repertoires in cytomegalovirus infection. These receptors lack a known antigen. TCRdb fed the reads into MiXCR, producing one record per CDR3 protein. The repertoire holds roughly 500,000 distinct CDR3 sequences, with 42% as singletons. The specimen was cultured PBMCs, collected from culture after CMV antigen stimulation. The receptors shown here come from a human donor in good health (CMV status not recorded). Some clones in this sample may be carry-over from other donors' samples.

This clonotype was seen a few times. This sequence joins TRBV7-2 and TRBJ2-1; TRBD2 matches 7 bases. The CDR3 covers 15 residues. Per the germline V gene, CDR1 is SGHTA and CDR2 is FQGNSA. Trimming cost V 3 bases and J 2 bases; bases outside gene matches: 4. As DNA, the CDR3 is TGTGCCAGCAGCTTGGGGGGGGTTACCTACAATGAGCAGTTCTTC. Translating it yields CASSLGGVTYNEQFF. Full variable domain (outside the CDR3, taken from reference TRBV7-2 and TRBJ2-1): GAGVSQSPSNKVTEKGKDVELRCDPISGHTALYWYRQSLGQGLEFLIYFQGNSAPDKSGLPSDRFSAERTGGSVSTLTIQRTQQEDSAVYLCASSLGGVTYNEQFFGPGTRLTVL.

V usage is TRBV20-1 and J usage is TRBJ2-4; 9 bases match TRBD1. The CDR3 runs 18 residues. Germline loops: CDR1 DFQATT, CDR2 SNEGSKA (reference sequence). V dropped 5 bases and J dropped 0; count of bases not matched to a gene: 14. The CDR3 DNA sequence: TGCAGTGCTCGCATCGTGCCGGGACAGGGAGAAGCCAAAAACATTCAGTACTTC. This sequence encodes CSARIVPGQGEAKNIQYF.

The J gene is TRBJ1-6, the V gene TRBV28; D remains ambiguous. The CDR3 covers 13 residues. The ends were cut back, 5 bases at V and 4 bases at J, with 6 bases in the middle. Germline-derived CDR1 and CDR2 are MDHEN and SYDVKM. The CDR3 spells CASSRLYNSPLHF. CDR3 sequence (DNA): TGTGCCAGCAGTCGTTTATATAATTCACCCCTCCACTTT. The full variable domain, its missing parts supplied by reference TRBV28 and TRBJ1-6, is DVKVTQSSRYLVKRTGEKVFLECVQDMDHENMFWYRQDPGLGLRLIYFSYDVKMKEKGDIPEGYSVSREKKERFSLILESASTNQTSMYLCASSRLYNSPLHFGNGTRLTVT.

This sequence joins TRBV6-6 and TRBJ1-2, with D unresolved. Trimming stripped 6 bases from V and 1 base from J, with 15 bases between. This CDR3 is 15 amino acids long. Germline-derived CDR1 and CDR2 are MNHNY and SVGAGI (reference sequence). CDR3 DNA sequence: TGTGCCAGCAGCGAGACCCGAGTAATTAACTATGGCTACACCTTC. Residues: CASSETRVINYGYTF.

The V and J genes are TRBV24-1 and TRBJ2-1; D unresolved. The CDR3 extends over 13 amino acids. V gave up 6 bases and J gave up 4 bases, with 9 bases separating them. Germline V lookup: CDR1 KGHDR, CDR2 SFDVKD. The CDR3 DNA sequence: TGTGCCACCAGTATGGGCGGATACAATGAGCAGTTCTTC. Its protein product is CATSMGGYNEQFF.

V gene TRBV5-1 combines with J gene TRBJ2-7; D is undetermined. V was pared by 0 bases and J by 1 base, with 8 bases between. The CDR3 is 14 amino acids. The germline V gene encodes CDR1 SGHRS and CDR2 YFSETQ. The CDR3 DNA sequence: TGCGCCAGCAGCTTGGGGGTCAGGTCCTACGAGCAGTACTTC. It encodes CASSLGVRSYEQYF.

The chain has TRBV25-1 and TRBJ2-3; the match to TRBD1 covers 9 bases. The trim removed 2 bases at V and 4 bases at J, leaving 7 bases unmatched. The CDR3 is 16 amino acids. Germline V lookup: CDR1 MGHDK, CDR2 SYGVNS. CDR3 DNA sequence: TGTGCCAGCAGTGAACTGACAGGGGGAAGGTCAGATACGCAGTATTTT. This encodes CASSELTGGRSDTQYF.

CDR3 DNA sequence: TGTGCCAGCGGCCTCGGACAGGGGTTGTCACCCCTCCACTTT. It yields the protein CASGLGQGLSPLHF. The chain recombines TRBV12-3 or TRBV12-4 with TRBJ1-6, with 9 bases lining up with TRBD1. After removal of 8 bases from V and 10 bases from J, the junction contained 9 bases not matched to a gene. This CDR3 spans 14 amino acids.

This chain connects TRBV2 to TRBJ2-5; no reliable D call. There are 14 residues in the CDR3. Per the germline V gene, CDR1 is SNHLY and CDR2 is FYNNEI. V lost 6 bases and J 7 bases, leaving 18 bases between the germline ends. CDR3 sequence: CASRALTDIGTQYF. The CDR3 DNA is TGTGCCAGCAGGGCCCTGACTGATATAGGGACCCAGTACTTC.

This chain uses TRBV7-2 with TRBJ1-5; tentatively, D is TRBD1 (6 bases). V was clipped by 5 bases and J by 2 bases, with 13 bases between them. This CDR3 has 15 amino acids. Germline V gives CDR1 SGHTA, CDR2 FQGNSA. CDR3 region: CASSLFGGRNQPQHF. CDR3 coding DNA: TGTGCCAGCAGCCTTTTCGGGGGCCGCAATCAGCCCCAGCATTTT.

The rearrangement joins TRBV4-1 to TRBJ1-3; maybe TRBD1 (5 bases). With 5 bases removed from V and 2 bases from J, the gap between germline ends came to 7 bases. Per germline, CDR1 MGHRA and CDR2 YSYEKL. The CDR3 extends over 13 amino acids. The CDR3 coding sequence is TGCGCCAGCAGCGGGGGACCTGGAAACACCATATATTTT. Residues: CASSGGPGNTIYF.

The chain has TRBV6-6 and TRBJ2-2, with D possibly being TRBD2 (6 bases). The V gene's germline CDR1 is MNHNY and CDR2 SVGAGI (reference sequence). The V end was cut by 3 bases, the J end by 0 bases, with 11 bases between. There are 16 residues in the CDR3. In DNA form, the CDR3 reads TGTGCCAGCAGTTATGGGCTAGCGCCGAACACCGGGGAGCTGTTTTTT. This translates into CASSYGLAPNTGELFF.

A few counts support this clonotype. The chain carries TRBV12-3 or TRBV12-4 and TRBJ2-5; 13 nucleotides agree with TRBD2. Unmatched junction bases numbered 4, after V lost 6 bases and J lost 12 bases. The CDR3 sequence is 12 residues long. The CDR3 region is CASSTGLAGEYF. The CDR3 DNA reads as TGTGCCAGCAGCACCGGACTAGCGGGAGAGTACTTC.

The chain couples TRBV7-2 to TRBJ2-7, with TRBD1 as a possible D gene (6 bases). Germline CDR1 and CDR2: SGHTA and FQGNSA. The CDR3 runs to 14 residues. Trimming took off 4 bases at V and 3 bases at J, with 13 bases between the two ends. CDR3 in DNA: TGTGCCAGCAGCTGGGGACATGGGCTCTACGAGCAGTACTTC. Protein product: CASSWGHGLYEQYF.

The V call is TRBV7-9, the J call TRBJ1-3; D not certain. There are 12 residues in the CDR3. Trimming stripped 5 bases from V and 5 bases from J, with 7 bases between. Germline V CDR1 and CDR2: SEHNR, FQNEAQ (reference sequence). CDR3 coding DNA: TGTGCCAGCAGCCCGGTCAGAAACACCATATATTTT. Translated: CASSPVRNTIYF.